Each of the 17 T cell receptor beta chains below was sequenced from the same sample in a study of T cell repertoires in MIS-A myocarditis. Data came from immunoSEQ multiplex PCR; TCRdb stores just in-frame clones and leaves some out. The sample contains about 6,000 clones, about 83% of which appear only once. Source material: interventricular septum heart tissue obtained at autopsy. The receptors were gathered from a young man with fulminant myocarditis from multisystem inflammatory syndrome in adults (MIS-A) after COVID-19.

The gene calls are TRBV2 and TRBJ1-1; D is unclear. The CDR3 consists of 14 residues. From germline, CDR1 is SNHLY and CDR2 FYNNEI. Trimming removed 10 bases at V and 0 bases at J, with 15 bases between. CDR3 region: CATKVEPLNTEAFF. The CDR3, as DNA: TGTGCCACCAAGGTAGAACCGTTGAACACTGAAGCTTTCTTT.

The gene calls are TRBV28 and TRBJ1-6, with D unresolved. Per germline, CDR1 MDHEN and CDR2 SYDVKM. The CDR3 runs 14 residues. V lost 4 bases and J lost 0, with 4 bases in between. CDR3: CASSSLSYNSPLHF. CDR3 in DNA: TGTGCCAGCAGTTCGCTCTCCTATAATTCACCCCTCCACTTT.

This clone came up a few times. The chain links TRBV6-2 or TRBV6-3 to TRBJ2-3; 9 nucleotides line up with TRBD2. This CDR3 is built from 18 residues. CDR1 is MNHEY, CDR2 SVGEGT, per germline. The V and J ends lost 6 bases and 3 bases, in that order; junction bases with no gene match: 16. The CDR3 DNA sequence: TGTGCCAGCAGCCCCCGTGGTAGCGGGGGACCCGGGACAGATACGCAGTATTTT. This codes for CASSPRGSGGPGTDTQYF.

This clone was detected only once. The chain links TRBV29-1 to TRBJ2-5; D possibly corresponds to TRBD1 (6 bases). This CDR3 is 13 amino acids long. Germline V gene lookup returns CDR1 SQVTM and CDR2 ANQGSEA. V gave up 4 bases and J gave up 4 bases, with 13 bases separating them. The CDR3 nucleotides are TGCAGCGTTGTTGGGGGCATGGTAGAGACCCAGTACTTC. It specifies CSVVGGMVETQYF.

This clone occurred once. The genes are TRBV19 and TRBJ1-5; 7 positions match TRBD1. The CDR3 sequence is 14 residues long. Germline V lookup: CDR1 LNHDA, CDR2 SQIVND (reference sequence). Trimming removed 3 bases from V and 7 bases from J; junction bases left unmatched: 6. CDR3 coding DNA: TGTGCCAGTAGTATCCTGACAGGGCCCCAGCCCCAGCATTTT. Its translation: CASSILTGPQPQHF.

This chain uses TRBV7-2 with TRBJ2-5; 7 bases are a match to TRBD2. Germline V CDR1 and CDR2: SGHTA, FQGNSA. This CDR3 is 15 amino acids long. J lost 4 bases, V lost 4 bases, and 9 bases had no gene match. The CDR3 DNA follows: TGTGCCAGCAGCTCGGGACTACCAGGAGGAGAGACCCAGTACTTC. This encodes CASSSGLPGGETQYF.

Note on this clone: Other nucleotide sequences from this sample produce the same CDR3. J is TRBJ1-1 and V is TRBV19; D call uncertain. This CDR3 spans 15 amino acids. Germline CDR1 reads LNHDA; CDR2 reads SQIVND (reference sequence). Trimming pared 1 base from V and 3 bases from J, leaving 12 bases between. This CDR3 reads CASSIVGDGDTEAFF. The CDR3 DNA is TGTGCCAGTAGTATAGTCGGGGATGGGGACACTGAAGCTTTCTTT.

A single count supports this clone. The chain couples TRBV29-1 to TRBJ1-2; D may be TRBD1 (5 bases). V lost 4 bases to trimming and J lost 8 bases, with 14 bases between them. This CDR3 has 12 residues. Germline V CDR1 and CDR2: SQVTM, ANQGSEA. The CDR3, as DNA: TGCAGCGTTGTAGCGGGGCGGAGCGGCTACACCTTC. It codes for CSVVAGRSGYTF.

The chain couples TRBV14 to TRBJ2-5; D tentatively reads TRBD1 or TRBD2 (5 bases each). The V end lost 0 bases, the J end lost 9 bases, and 11 bases lay between the germline ends. The CDR3 has 13 residues. The germline V gene encodes CDR1 SGHDN and CDR2 FVKESK. In nucleotides, the CDR3 is TGTGCCAGCAGCCAAGACGGAAGAGGGGCCCAGTACTTC. Translation: CASSQDGRGAQYF.

The V gene is TRBV9, the J gene TRBJ1-2; unclear D gene. Trimming left V 4 bases short and J 2 bases short, with 21 bases between. Germline lookup yields CDR1 SGDLS and CDR2 YYNGEE. The CDR3 spans 17 residues. DNA of the CDR3: TGTGCCAGCAGCCCGGGTAATCGACTAGCGGGAAACTATGGCTACACCTTC. Protein: CASSPGNRLAGNYGYTF.

This clone was found a few times. V and J are TRBV29-1 and TRBJ1-1, with D perhaps TRBD1 (5 bases). The V end was cut by 2 bases, the J end by 4 bases, with 11 bases between. The length of the CDR3 is 13 residues. The germline V gene has CDR1 SQVTM and CDR2 ANQGSEA. The chain's CDR3 is CSVETWGSTEAFF. The CDR3 DNA reads as TGCAGCGTTGAAACGTGGGGGAGCACTGAAGCTTTCTTT.

The chain couples TRBV4-1 to TRBJ1-1; possible D gene TRBD1, 6 bases. Deletions cut 4 bases from V and 2 bases from J, with 17 bases between. The CDR3 sequence is 16 residues long. The germline V gene encodes CDR1 MGHRA and CDR2 YSYEKL. Written as DNA, the CDR3 is TGCGCCAGCAGCCCAAGAAGGACAGCCCCTAACACTGAAGCTTTCTTT. This translates into CASSPRRTAPNTEAFF.

This chain uses TRBV6-5 with TRBJ1-4, with a possible D match to TRBD1 (5 bases). V lost 7 bases to trimming and J lost 7 bases, with 16 bases between them. Germline CDR1 reads MNHEY; CDR2 reads SVGAGI. The CDR3 has 14 amino acids. The CDR3 nucleotides are TGTGCCAGCAAGGAGGGGTGGGGAGTTGAAAAACTGTTTTTT. This translates into CASKEGWGVEKLFF.

Comments on this clone: Germline and junction disagree at one end, which may indicate a read error. Other DNA sequences from this sample encode an identical CDR3 as well. The chain is built from TRBV4-1 and TRBJ1-6; D possibly corresponds to TRBD1 (5 bases). The CDR3 extends over 14 amino acids. Per germline, CDR1 MGHRA and CDR2 YSYEKL. CDR3 nucleotide sequence: TGTGCCAGCAGCCAAGGGGTAGTAGGGTCACCCCTCCACTTT. This translates into CASSQGVVGSPLHF.

This sequence joins TRBV4-1 and TRBJ2-2; D remains unclear. Germline CDR1 and CDR2: MGHRA and YSYEKL. This CDR3 comprises 15 residues. V was trimmed by 3 bases and J by 4 bases, leaving 12 bases between them. The CDR3, as DNA: TGCGCCAGCAGCCACCCTTCAAGGAGCACCGGGGAGCTGTTTTTT. It codes for CASSHPSRSTGELFF.

The chain uses TRBV10-1 and TRBJ2-1; D remains unclear. Germline V gene sequence: CDR1 WNHNN, CDR2 SYGVQD (reference sequence). CDR3 size: 12 residues. Deletions cut 11 bases from V and 10 bases from J, with 18 bases between. The CDR3: CALFSRVVEQFF. The CDR3 DNA is TGCGCCTTATTCTCCCGAGTGGTAGAGCAGTTCTTC.

A few counts support this clone. The CDR3 DNA sequence: TGTGCCAGCAGCTCGCTACCTGGAAACACCATATATTTT. This translates into CASSSLPGNTIYF. The chain links TRBV11-3 to TRBJ1-3, with D unresolved. The CDR3 spans 13 residues. Per the germline V gene, CDR1 is SGHNT and CDR2 is YENEEA. V was clipped by 4 bases and J by 2 bases, with 6 bases between them.